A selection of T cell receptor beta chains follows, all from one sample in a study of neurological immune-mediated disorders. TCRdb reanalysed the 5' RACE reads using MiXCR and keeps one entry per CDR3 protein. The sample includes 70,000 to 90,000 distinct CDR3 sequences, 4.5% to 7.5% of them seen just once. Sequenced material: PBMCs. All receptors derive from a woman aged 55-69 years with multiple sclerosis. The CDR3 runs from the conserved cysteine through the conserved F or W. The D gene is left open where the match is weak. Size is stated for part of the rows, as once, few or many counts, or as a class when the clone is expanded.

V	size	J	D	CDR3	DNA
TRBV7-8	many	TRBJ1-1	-	CATGPHTEAFF	TGTGCCACGGGCCCTCACACTGAAGCTTTCTTT
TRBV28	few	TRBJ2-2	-	CASSSSTGELFF	TGTGCCAGCTCCAGTAGTACCGGGGAGCTGTTTTTT
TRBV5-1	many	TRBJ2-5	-	CASSLGQNQETQYF	TGCGCCAGCAGCTTGGGGCAGAACCAAGAGACCCAGTACTTC
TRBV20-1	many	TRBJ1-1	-	CSAMAGWTEAFF	TGCAGTGCTATGGCAGGATGGACTGAAGCTTTCTTT
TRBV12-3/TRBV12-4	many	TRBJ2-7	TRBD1	CASSPGQGRWEQYF	TGTGCCAGCAGCCCGGGACAGGGACGGTGGGAGCAGTACTTC
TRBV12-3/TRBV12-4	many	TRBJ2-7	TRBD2	CASSLWEGGYEQYF	TGTGCCAGCAGTTTATGGGAGGGAGGCTACGAGCAGTACTTC
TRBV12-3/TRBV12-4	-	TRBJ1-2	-	CASSTGNYGYTF	TGTGCCAGCAGTACAGGAAACTATGGCTACACCTTC
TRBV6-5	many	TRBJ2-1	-	CASSYSLARSGNEQFF	TGTGCCAGCAGTTACTCGCTGGCTAGATCAGGCAATGAGCAGTTCTTC
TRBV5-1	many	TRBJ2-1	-	CASSDTSPNEQFF	TGCGCCAGCAGCGATACTAGTCCCAATGAGCAGTTCTTC
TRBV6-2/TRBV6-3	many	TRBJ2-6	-	CASSYPQKSGANVLTF	TGTGCCAGCAGTTACCCTCAGAAATCTGGGGCCAACGTCCTGACTTTC
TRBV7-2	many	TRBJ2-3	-	CASSSRVLPTDTQYF	TGTGCCAGCAGCTCCCGTGTCCTCCCCACAGATACGCAGTATTTT
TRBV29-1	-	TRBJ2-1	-	CSVDTVTSNEQFF	TGCAGCGTAGATACCGTGACTAGCAATGAGCAGTTCTTC
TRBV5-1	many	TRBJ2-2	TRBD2	CASSIAGPNTGELFF	TGCGCCAGCAGCATAGCGGGGCCAAACACCGGGGAGCTGTTTTTT
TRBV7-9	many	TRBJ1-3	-	CASSLSASGNTIYF	TGTGCCAGCAGCTTATCAGCTTCTGGAAACACCATATATTTT
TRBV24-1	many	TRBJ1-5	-	CATSGDRGNQPQHF	TGTGCCACCAGTGGGGATAGGGGAAATCAGCCCCAGCATTTT
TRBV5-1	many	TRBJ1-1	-	CASSLTGAVDTEAFF	TGCGCCAGCAGCTTGACGGGGGCGGTAGATACTGAAGCTTTCTTT
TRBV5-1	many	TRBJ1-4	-	CASKATARESNEKLFF	TGCGCCAGCAAAGCTACGGCGAGGGAATCTAATGAAAAACTGTTTTTT
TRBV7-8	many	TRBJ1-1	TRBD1	CASSLGTGGGPEAFF	TGTGCCAGCAGCTTAGGGACAGGGGGGGGCCCTGAAGCTTTCTTT
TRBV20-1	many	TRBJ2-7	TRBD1	CSAPRQGAYEQYF	TGCAGTGCTCCCCGACAGGGGGCCTACGAGCAGTACTTC
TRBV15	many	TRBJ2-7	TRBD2	CATSRDLRLAGGTYEQYF	TGTGCCACCAGCAGAGATCTTAGACTAGCGGGGGGTACCTACGAGCAGTACTTC
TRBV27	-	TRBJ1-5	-	CASGKADQPQHF	TGTGCCAGCGGCAAAGCCGATCAGCCCCAGCATTTT
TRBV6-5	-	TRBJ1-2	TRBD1	CASSYSVGGGQGRYGYTF	TGTGCCAGCAGTTACTCTGTGGGTGGTGGACAGGGGCGTTATGGCTACACCTTC
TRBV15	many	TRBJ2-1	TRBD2	CATAMGSGGGNEQFF	TGTGCCACCGCCATGGGTAGCGGGGGAGGTAATGAGCAGTTCTTC
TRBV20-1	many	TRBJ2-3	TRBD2	CSARGDLTSGGLDTQYF	TGCAGTGCTAGAGGGGATTTGACTAGCGGGGGGTTAGATACGCAGTATTTT
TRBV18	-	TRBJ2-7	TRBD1	CASSPPGQGASQYF	TGTGCCAGCTCACCACCTGGACAGGGGGCGTCGCAGTACTTC
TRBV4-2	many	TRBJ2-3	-	CASSQDPGRRDTQYF	TGTGCCAGCAGCCAAGATCCGGGCCGCAGAGATACGCAGTATTTT
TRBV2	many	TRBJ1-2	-	CASSEELFTNYGYTF	TGTGCCAGCAGTGAAGAACTCTTCACTAACTATGGCTACACCTTC
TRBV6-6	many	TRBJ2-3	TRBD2	CASSYSGSGGTDTQYF	TGTGCCAGCAGTTACTCGGGTAGCGGGGGCACAGATACGCAGTATTTT
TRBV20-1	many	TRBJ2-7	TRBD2	CSARAISGGTFSEQYF	TGCAGTGCTAGAGCGATTAGCGGGGGCACTTTTTCCGAGCAGTACTTC
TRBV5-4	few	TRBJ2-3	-	CAACTTQGLTDTQYF	TGTGCCGCCTGTACTACCCAGGGACTCACAGATACGCAGTATTTT
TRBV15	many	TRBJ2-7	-	CATSRGRAGGYEQYF	TGTGCCACCAGCAGAGGAAGGGCTGGGGGGTACGAGCAGTACTTC
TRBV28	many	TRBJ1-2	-	CASQGLSYGYTF	TGTGCCAGCCAGGGACTGAGCTATGGCTACACCTTC
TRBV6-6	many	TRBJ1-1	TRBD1	CASRETGTGNEAFF	TGTGCCAGCAGGGAAACCGGGACAGGAAATGAAGCTTTCTTT
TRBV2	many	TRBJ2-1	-	CASKRGDLTAEQFF	TGTGCCAGCAAAAGGGGGGACCTCACCGCTGAGCAGTTCTTC
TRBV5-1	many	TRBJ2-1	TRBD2	CASSSGTSGYNEQFF	TGCGCCAGCAGCTCCGGGACTAGCGGCTACAATGAGCAGTTCTTC
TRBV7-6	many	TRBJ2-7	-	CASSSLRDGEGEQYF	TGTGCCAGCAGCTCCCTCCGGGACGGGGAAGGCGAGCAGTACTTC
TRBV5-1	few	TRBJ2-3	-	CASSFNGRTSTDTQYF	TGCGCCAGCAGCTTTAACGGGCGGACTAGCACAGATACGCAGTATTTT
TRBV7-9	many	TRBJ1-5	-	CASSPADNSNQPQHF	TGTGCCAGCAGCCCGGCCGACAATAGCAATCAGCCCCAGCATTTT
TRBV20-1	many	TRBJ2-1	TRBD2	CSARPAVLAGGSSYNEQFF	TGCAGTGCTAGACCGGCAGTACTAGCGGGGGGCAGCTCCTACAATGAGCAGTTCTTC
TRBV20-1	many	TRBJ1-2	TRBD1	CSARAYPGTGLSYGYTF	TGCAGTGCTAGAGCCTACCCAGGGACAGGGCTCAGCTATGGCTACACCTTC
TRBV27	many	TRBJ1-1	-	CASVRGPGDTEAFF	TGTGCCAGCGTTCGGGGCCCAGGGGACACTGAAGCTTTCTTT
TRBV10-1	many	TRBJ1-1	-	CASSADGITEAFF	TGCGCCAGCAGTGCGGACGGAATCACTGAAGCTTTCTTT
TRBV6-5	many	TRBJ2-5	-	CASSSTIGETQYF	TGTGCCAGCAGTTCCACCATAGGGGAGACCCAGTACTTC
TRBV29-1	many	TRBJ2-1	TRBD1	CSVRQGGYNEQFF	TGCAGCGTTAGACAGGGTGGCTACAATGAGCAGTTCTTC
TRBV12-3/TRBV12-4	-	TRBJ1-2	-	CASSLAGQGPTF	TGTGCCAGCAGTTTAGCCGGCCAGGGCCCCACCTTC
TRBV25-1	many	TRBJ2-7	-	CASSASLGFGEQYF	TGTGCCAGCAGTGCCTCGTTAGGGTTCGGCGAGCAGTACTTC
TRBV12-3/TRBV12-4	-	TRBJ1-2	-	CATVRGNGTF	TGTGCCACCGTCAGGGGCAACGGCACCTTC
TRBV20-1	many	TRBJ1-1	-	CSARDNLNTEAFF	TGCAGTGCTAGAGACAACTTGAACACTGAAGCTTTCTTT
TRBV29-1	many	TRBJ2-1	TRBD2	CSVRLAGGYNEQFF	TGCAGCGTTCGACTAGCGGGGGGTTACAATGAGCAGTTCTTC
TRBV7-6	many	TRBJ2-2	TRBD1	CASSRPGQGTGELFF	TGTGCCAGCAGCCGACCGGGACAGGGCACCGGGGAGCTGTTTTTT
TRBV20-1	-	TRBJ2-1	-	CSARGPRNEQFF	TGCAGTGCTAGGGGGCCGAGGAATGAGCAGTTCTTC
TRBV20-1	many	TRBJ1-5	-	CSARVNSNQPQHF	TGCAGTGCTAGAGTAAATAGCAATCAGCCCCAGCATTTT
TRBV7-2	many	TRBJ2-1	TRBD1	CASSWDRAGEQFF	TGTGCCAGCAGTTGGGACAGGGCGGGTGAGCAGTTCTTC
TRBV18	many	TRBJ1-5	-	CASSTGREGQPQHF	TGTGCCAGCTCAACGGGCAGGGAGGGCCAGCCCCAGCATTTT
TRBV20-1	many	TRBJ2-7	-	CSARGARGARNLYEQYF	TGCAGTGCTAGAGGGGCCCGTGGGGCCCGAAACCTCTACGAGCAGTACTTC